This TCR beta chain is drawn from a study of cytomegalovirus exposure and HLA in healthy donors. Vbeta (60) and Jbeta (13) primers were used in the PCR. TCRdb's table, derived via immunoSEQ multiplex PCR, lists solely in-frame clones and lacks some. The data contain about 130,000 clones, 65% to 85% of them singletons. Note on this clone: Its target is unknown.

The study's findings and limits: After further analysis at a later stage, 16,951 TCR beta sequences were associated with HLA alleles at 0.05 false discovery rate. A missense variant in DCLRE1C was later tied to TCR beta V- and J-gene trimming. It was confirmed in vitro that a few of the CMV-associated chains were specific for CMV antigens. Published work reported that the classifier diagnosed cytomegalovirus status with high specificity and sensitivity.

Sequencing was done on a sample of PBMCs. This clonotype originated in a man in his forties or fifties in good health and CMV-seronegative.

The chain's CDR3 is CASSPRGSSYNEQFF. The CDR3 DNA follows: TGCGCCAGCAGCCCCAGGGGTAGCTCCTACAATGAGCAGTTCTTC. The chain uses TRBV5-1 and TRBJ2-1; the D gene is possibly TRBD1 (6 bases). Looked up from germline, CDR1 is SGHRS and CDR2 is YFSETQ. Trimming took off 4 bases at V and 0 bases at J, with 11 bases between the two ends. The CDR3 runs to 15 residues.